This T cell receptor beta chain was profiled in a study of blood T cell repertoires in COVID-19. Study as a whole: Whether acute or convalescent, the COVID-19 samples came from the United States, Italy and Spain. Sources were T cells, B-cell-depleted T cells, or PBMCs; the material itself was cDNA or gDNA.

As processed by the authors: Nucleated cell number was recorded as an estimate derived from reference gene primer amplification. Assay used: immunoSEQ multiplex PCR; TCRdb lists only in-frame clones, some missing. Clone size and the V and J calls come from that table; the DNA yielded D and trimming. Of about 280,000 clones detected, about four fifths appear once; the ten largest clones hold more than 4%. Recruitment covered about two dozen US areas and drew participants whose ages spanned about 18 to 90 years. V shed 1 base and J shed 2 bases, with 12 bases lying between them. Looked up from germline, CDR1 is SGHAT and CDR2 is FQNNGV. The CDR3 spans 15 residues.

Sequences were obtained from PBMCs or T cells enriched from blood (not recorded which). This TCR derives from a man aged 35 to 55 who had been exposed to COVID-19. The chain combines TRBV11-2 with TRBJ2-7; D may be TRBD1 (5 bases). The CDR3 coding sequence is TGTGCCAGCAGCTTAGTAACAGGCAGTCCCTACGAGCAGTACTTC. Residues: CASSLVTGSPYEQYF.